The T cell receptor (beta chain) under discussion was sequenced for a study of Ad26.COV2.S vaccination and SARS-CoV-2 variants. At the level of the study: Donor participated within the Ad26.COV2.S arm of the COV1001 trial. Intramuscularly, Ad26.COV2.S was given either once or twice, 56 days apart.

The study, taken as a whole, reports: Responses of T cells in total may have been underestimated by the TCR breadth and depth analyses.

Repertoires were generated with immunoSEQ multiplex PCR, while TCRdb's copy carries only in-frame clones and drops some. There are 410,000 or so clones in the sample; approximately 90% occur only once, and about 1.7% lies in the top ten. This CDR3 has 13 amino acids. Germline CDR1 is LGHDT and CDR2 is YNNKEL (reference sequence). Deletions cut 0 bases from V and 3 bases from J, with 5 bases between. Described treatment: 15 to 20 received Ad26.COV2.S at low or high dose, single or two shots; about five received placebo; per-sample allocation not given. At day 63 after the first vaccine or placebo injection, samples were drawn. On this clone itself: What it recognizes is unknown.

Sequencing used peripheral blood, obtained in a trial of Ad26.COV2.S vaccine versus placebo. The TCR comes from a person between 18 and 65 years old who received the Ad26.COV2.S COVID-19 vaccine or a placebo. V and J are TRBV3-1 (or the pseudogene TRBV3-2) and TRBJ1-2, with D unclear. This chain's CDR3 is CASSQEGYYGYTF. CDR3 sequence (DNA): TGTGCCAGCAGCCAAGAGGGGTACTATGGCTACACCTTC.